The 13 T cell receptor beta chains below all came from one sample that was sequenced in a study of Graves' ophthalmopathy and Graves' hyperthyroidism. Investigators amplified TCR beta CDR3 regions from RNA transcripts. Investigators did first-round RT-PCR with HTBI primers, then second-round multiplex PCR. Each CDR3 protein gets one entry after TCRdb re-called the multiplex PCR reads with MiXCR. The table shows about 600,000 distinct CDR3 sequences, with about 35% occurring only once. Sequenced sample: peripheral blood or thyroid tissue (not recorded which). These receptors came from an adult man with Graves' hyperthyroidism.

The gene calls are TRBV7-2 and TRBJ1-4, with a weak D call TRBD1 (5 bases). The CDR3 loop spans 16 amino acids. V lost 5 bases and J lost 4, with 17 bases in between. CDR1 is SGHTA, CDR2 FQGNSA, per germline. In DNA form, the CDR3 reads TGTGCCAGCAGCGCCAACCCCGGGACTCTTAATGAAAAACTGTTTTTT. Encoded protein: CASSANPGTLNEKLFF.

The chain combines TRBV15 with TRBJ1-1; D is uncertain. Germline CDR1 and CDR2: LNHNV and YYDKDF (reference sequence). This CDR3 has 16 amino acids. The V end was cut by 0 bases, the J end by 8 bases, with 19 bases between. CDR3 protein: CATSRELPGVGSEAFF. CDR3 DNA sequence: TGTGCCACCAGCAGAGAGCTACCGGGAGTTGGCTCGGAAGCTTTCTTT.

This chain uses TRBV6-5 with TRBJ1-4; 7 positions agree with TRBD1. The J segment lost 1 base and the V segment lost 6 bases, leaving 8 bases of the junction unmatched. CDR3 length equals 16 residues. CDR1 and CDR2 (germline): MNHEY, SVGAGI. CDR3 sequence reads: CASRSSRQGTNEKLFF. The CDR3 DNA reads TGTGCCAGCAGATCCTCTCGACAGGGAACTAATGAAAAACTGTTTTTT.

This clonotype was seen only once. The junction differs from germline at one of its ends, possibly a read error. The V and J genes are TRBV5-5 and TRBJ2-5, with a weak D call TRBD1 (5 bases). In germline, CDR1 is SGHKS, CDR2 YYEKEE (reference sequence). There are 14 residues in the CDR3. CDR3 DNA: TGTGCCAGCAGCTTGGGACAGTCGCAAGAGGCCCAGTACTTC. Translating gives CASSLGQSQEAQYF. The entire variable domain, with the rest obtained from reference TRBV5-5 and TRBJ2-5, is as follows: DAGVTQSPTHLIKTRGQQVTLRCSPISGHKSVSWYQQVLGQGPQFIFQYYEKEERGRGNFPDRFSARQFPNYSSELNVNALLLGDSALYLCASSLGQSQEAQYFGPGTRLLVL.

This clonotype was detected ten times or more. This chain links TRBV19 with TRBJ2-5; TRBD2 might be the D (5 bases). Trimming took 6 bases from V and 5 from J, leaving 19 bases between them. The CDR3 runs 15 residues. The V gene's germline CDR1 is LNHDA and CDR2 SQIVND (reference sequence). CDR3 sequence reads: CASRLAAGQDETQYF. The CDR3, as DNA: TGTGCCAGTAGATTGGCTGCGGGCCAGGACGAGACCCAGTACTTC.

This clonotype was counted a few times. This rearrangement joins TRBV20-1 to TRBJ1-1, with D perhaps TRBD1 (5 bases). Trimming pared 0 bases from V and 10 bases from J, leaving 12 bases between. The CDR3 sequence is 12 residues long. Germline V gene data show CDR1 as DFQATT and CDR2 as SNEGSKA (reference sequence). CDR3 sequence: CSARDGGEGAFF. In DNA, the CDR3 is TGCAGTGCTAGAGATGGGGGGGAAGGAGCTTTCTTT.

The table lists this clonotype with many counts. This chain links TRBV6-5 with TRBJ1-4; D is ambiguous. From germline, CDR1 is MNHEY and CDR2 SVGAGI. This CDR3 is 12 amino acids long. V lost 6 bases and J 11 bases, leaving 13 bases between the germline ends. The CDR3 spells CASSPDMRKLFF. DNA for the CDR3: TGTGCCAGCAGCCCTGACATGAGGAAACTGTTTTTT.

This CDR3 reads CATSQPLHNEQYF. Here the CDR3 DNA reads TGTGCCACCAGTCAGCCGCTCCACAATGAGCAGTACTTC. This chain links TRBV24-1 with TRBJ2-7; D not certain. Trimming took off 6 bases at V and 7 bases at J, with 15 bases between the two ends. Germline V CDR1 and CDR2: KGHDR, SFDVKD. The CDR3 extends over 13 amino acids.

The rearrangement uses TRBV7-2 and TRBJ1-4, with TRBD1 as a possible D gene (6 bases). Trimming left V 5 bases short and J 6 bases short, with 10 bases between. The CDR3 is 13 residues long. Germline CDR1 SGHTA, CDR2 FQGNSA. The CDR3 region is CASSTGTYEKLFF. The CDR3 DNA reads TGTGCCAGCAGCACCGGGACATATGAAAAACTGTTTTTT.

On this clonotype: It may be a read error: a sequence one base away is much more abundant. The CDR3: CASGLAGQTEAFF. The CDR3 DNA follows: TGCGCCAGCGGCTTGGCCGGACAGACTGAAGCTTTCTTT. V is TRBV5-1 and J is TRBJ1-1; weak D call: TRBD1 (6 bases). The CDR3 is 13 amino acids. The V gene's germline CDR1 is SGHRS and CDR2 YFSETQ.

As to this clonotype: Relative to the germline gene, one junction end is altered; a read error may explain this. The V gene is TRBV7-9, the J gene TRBJ1-2; D unresolved. Germline values: CDR1 SEHNR, CDR2 FQNEAQ (reference sequence). The length of the CDR3 is 14 residues. In DNA, the CDR3 is TGTGCCAGCAGCGTAGCGTCCAAGGGCGAAGGCTACACCTTC. It codes for CASSVASKGEGYTF.

This clonotype appeared a few times. The J gene is TRBJ1-2, the V gene TRBV12-3 or TRBV12-4, with 8 bases fitting TRBD1. CDR3 length: 15 residues. With 3 bases clipped from V and 2 bases from J, the junction kept 5 bases outside the gene matches. The CDR3 reads CASSFSGGANYGYTF. DNA for the CDR3: TGTGCCAGCAGTTTCTCAGGGGGCGCGAACTATGGCTACACCTTC.

The J gene is TRBJ2-3, the V gene TRBV7-8; D is perhaps TRBD1 or TRBD2 (5 bases each). The CDR3 consists of 18 residues. Germline lookup yields CDR1 SGHVS and CDR2 FQNEAQ. V gave up 5 bases and J gave up 0 bases, with 21 bases separating them. CDR3 region: CASSPPRGNYRSTDTQYF. CDR3 coding DNA: TGTGCCAGCAGCCCTCCGAGGGGTAATTATCGTAGCACAGATACGCAGTATTTT.